This T cell receptor (beta chain) came from a study of beta chain features in type 1 diabetes. Study-wide results and caveats: The study found moderately but significantly shorter TCRB CDR3s in all four CD4+ subsets of Type 1 diabetes patients.

Donors underwent one heparinised blood draw, around 100 mL on average. The study reverse transcribed the entire isolated RNA, so it sequenced expressed TCRB transcripts. Here immunoSEQ multiplex PCR was the method, and the copy in TCRdb shows in-frame clones only, minus some. The sample consists of about 360,000 clones, around 12% of them appearing once. CDR1 and CDR2 (germline): SGHVS, FQNEAQ. The CDR3 is 14 amino acids. V was trimmed by 5 bases and J by 4 bases, leaving 15 bases between them. The sample holds a few counts of this clone. Antigen specificity is unknown. The chain links TRBV7-8 to TRBJ2-7; perhaps TRBD1 as D (5 bases). This TCR was recovered from a woman between 18 and 29 years old with type 1 diabetes. The material sequenced was naive CD4+ T cells from blood. This CDR3 is CASSPTPRVYEQYF. CDR3 in DNA: TGTGCCAGCAGCCCAACCCCCAGGGTATACGAGCAGTACTTC.